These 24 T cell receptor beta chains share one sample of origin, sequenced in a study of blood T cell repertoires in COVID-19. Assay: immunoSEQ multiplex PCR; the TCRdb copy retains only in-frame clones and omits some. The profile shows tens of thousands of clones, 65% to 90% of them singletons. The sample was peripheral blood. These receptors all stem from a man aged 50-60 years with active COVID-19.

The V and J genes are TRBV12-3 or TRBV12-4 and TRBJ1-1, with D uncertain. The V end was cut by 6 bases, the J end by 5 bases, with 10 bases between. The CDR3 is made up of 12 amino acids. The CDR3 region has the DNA TGTGCCAGCAGAAATAGAATGACTGAAGCTTTCTTT. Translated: CASRNRMTEAFF.

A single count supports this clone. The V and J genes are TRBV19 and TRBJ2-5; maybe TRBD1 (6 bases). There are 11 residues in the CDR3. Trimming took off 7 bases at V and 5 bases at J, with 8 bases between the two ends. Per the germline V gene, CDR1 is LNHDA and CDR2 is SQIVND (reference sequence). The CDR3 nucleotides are TGTGCCAGTACTACAGGGGAGACCCAGTACTTC. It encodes CASTTGETQYF.

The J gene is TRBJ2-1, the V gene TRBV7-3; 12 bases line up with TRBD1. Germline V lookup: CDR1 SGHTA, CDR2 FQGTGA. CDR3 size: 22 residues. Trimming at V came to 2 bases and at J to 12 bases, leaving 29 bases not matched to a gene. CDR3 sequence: CASSLPNPRDRGQTARGVGQFF. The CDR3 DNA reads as TGTGCCAGCAGCTTACCAAACCCCCGGGACAGGGGGCAGACGGCCCGGGGTGTTGGGCAGTTCTTC.

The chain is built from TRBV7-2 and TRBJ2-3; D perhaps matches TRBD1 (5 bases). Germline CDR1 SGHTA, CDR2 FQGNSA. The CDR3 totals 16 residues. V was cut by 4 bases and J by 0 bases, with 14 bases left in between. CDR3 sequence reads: CASSSQAWTSTDTQYF. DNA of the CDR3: TGTGCCAGCAGCTCACAGGCTTGGACCAGCACAGATACGCAGTATTTT.

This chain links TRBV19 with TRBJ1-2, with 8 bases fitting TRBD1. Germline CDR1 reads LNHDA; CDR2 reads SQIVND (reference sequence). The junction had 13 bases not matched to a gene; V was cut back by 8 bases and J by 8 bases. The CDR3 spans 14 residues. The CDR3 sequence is CASGLQGAGYGYTF. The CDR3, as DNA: TGTGCCAGTGGGCTCCAGGGGGCGGGGTACGGCTACACCTTC.

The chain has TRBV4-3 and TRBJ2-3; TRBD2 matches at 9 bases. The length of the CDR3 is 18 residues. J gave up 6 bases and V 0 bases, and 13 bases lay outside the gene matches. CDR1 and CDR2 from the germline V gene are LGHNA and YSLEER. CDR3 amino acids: CASSQDRVSAGGPDTQYF. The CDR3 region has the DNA TGCGCCAGCAGCCAAGATCGAGTGTCGGCGGGAGGGCCTGATACGCAGTATTTT.

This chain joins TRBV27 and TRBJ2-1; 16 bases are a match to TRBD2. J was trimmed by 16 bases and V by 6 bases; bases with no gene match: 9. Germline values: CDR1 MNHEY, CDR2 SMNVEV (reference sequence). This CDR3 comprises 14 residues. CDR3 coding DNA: TGTGCCAGCAGAGCCGGGACTAGCGGGGGGGCCACCTTCTTC. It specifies CASRAGTSGGATFF.

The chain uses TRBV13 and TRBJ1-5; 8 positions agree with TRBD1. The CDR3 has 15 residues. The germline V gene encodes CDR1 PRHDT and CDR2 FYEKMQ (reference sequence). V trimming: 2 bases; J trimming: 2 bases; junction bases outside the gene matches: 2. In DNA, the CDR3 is TGTGCCAGCAGCTTAAAGGGACAGGGCAATCAGCCCCAGCATTTT. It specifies CASSLKGQGNQPQHF.

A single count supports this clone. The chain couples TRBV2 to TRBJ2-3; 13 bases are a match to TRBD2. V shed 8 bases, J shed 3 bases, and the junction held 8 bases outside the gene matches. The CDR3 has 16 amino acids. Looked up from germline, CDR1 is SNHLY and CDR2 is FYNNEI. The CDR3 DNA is TGTGCCAGCCGAGGGGGACTAGCGGGGACTACAGATACGCAGTATTTT. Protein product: CASRGGLAGTTDTQYF.

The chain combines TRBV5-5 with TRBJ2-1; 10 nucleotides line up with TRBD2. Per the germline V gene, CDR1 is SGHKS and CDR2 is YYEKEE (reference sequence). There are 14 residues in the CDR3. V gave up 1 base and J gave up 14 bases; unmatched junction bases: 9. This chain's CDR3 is CASSLLLAGWEKFF. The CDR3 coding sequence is TGTGCCAGCAGCTTGTTACTAGCGGGGTGGGAGAAGTTCTTC.

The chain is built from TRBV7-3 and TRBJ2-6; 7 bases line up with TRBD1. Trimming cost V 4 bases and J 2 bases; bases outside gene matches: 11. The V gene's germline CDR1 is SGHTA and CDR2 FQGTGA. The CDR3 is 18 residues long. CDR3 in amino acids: CASSSPTGTEAGANVLTF. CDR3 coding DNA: TGTGCCAGCAGCTCGCCGACAGGGACAGAGGCTGGGGCCAACGTCCTGACTTTC.

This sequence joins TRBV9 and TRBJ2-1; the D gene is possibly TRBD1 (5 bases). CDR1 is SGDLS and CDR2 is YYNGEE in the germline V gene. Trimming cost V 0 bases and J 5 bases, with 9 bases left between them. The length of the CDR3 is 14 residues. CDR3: CASSVGQGHNEQFF. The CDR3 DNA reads TGTGCCAGCAGCGTAGGCCAGGGTCACAATGAGCAGTTCTTC.

DNA of the CDR3: TGTGCCAGCAGTTTAGGAGGTGGGGCCAACGTCCTGACTTTC. Translated: CASSLGGGANVLTF. This chain connects TRBV28 to TRBJ2-6; the D gene is possibly TRBD2 (5 bases). The CDR3 has 14 amino acids. Germline V gives CDR1 MDHEN, CDR2 SYDVKM. Trimming removed 2 bases at V and 3 bases at J, with 5 bases between.

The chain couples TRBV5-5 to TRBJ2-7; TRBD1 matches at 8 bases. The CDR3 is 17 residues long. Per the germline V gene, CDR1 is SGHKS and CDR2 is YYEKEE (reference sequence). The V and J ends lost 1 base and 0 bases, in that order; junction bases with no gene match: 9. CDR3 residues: CASSLTGTGGNSYEQYF. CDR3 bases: TGTGCCAGCAGCTTGACCGGTACAGGGGGAAACTCCTACGAGCAGTACTTC.

The CDR3 here is CATSDRQGLQYF. The CDR3 DNA reads as TGTGCCACCAGTGATCGACAGGGGTTGCAGTACTTC. The chain recombines TRBV24-1 with TRBJ2-7, with TRBD1 identical over 8 bases. Trimming at V came to 3 bases and at J to 9 bases, leaving 3 bases not matched to a gene. Germline V gives CDR1 KGHDR, CDR2 SFDVKD. The CDR3 totals 12 residues.

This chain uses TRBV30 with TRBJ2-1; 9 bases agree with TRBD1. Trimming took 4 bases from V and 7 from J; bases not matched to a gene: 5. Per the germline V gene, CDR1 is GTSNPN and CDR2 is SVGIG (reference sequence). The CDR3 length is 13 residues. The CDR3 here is CAWKQGAFNEQFF. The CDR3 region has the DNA TGTGCCTGGAAACAGGGGGCCTTTAATGAGCAGTTCTTC.

The CDR3 loop reads CASSPHASTGLTEAFF. The CDR3 DNA follows: TGTGCCAGCAGTCCACACGCTTCGACAGGGCTCACTGAAGCTTTCTTT. The chain joins TRBV27 to TRBJ1-1; TRBD1 agrees at 7 bases. V was pared by 5 bases and J by 4 bases, with 13 bases of the junction left unmatched. The germline V gene encodes CDR1 MNHEY and CDR2 SMNVEV (reference sequence). The CDR3 runs 16 residues.

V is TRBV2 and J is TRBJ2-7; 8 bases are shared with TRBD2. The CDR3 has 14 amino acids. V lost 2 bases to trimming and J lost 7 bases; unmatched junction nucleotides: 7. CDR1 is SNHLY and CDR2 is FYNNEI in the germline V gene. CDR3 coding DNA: TGTGCCAGCAGTGAACGGGAGGGCCTTGGGGAGCAGTACTTC. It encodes CASSEREGLGEQYF. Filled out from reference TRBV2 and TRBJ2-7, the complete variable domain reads EPEVTQTPSHQVTQMGQEVILRCVPISNHLYFYWYRQILGQKVEFLVSFYNNEISEKSEIFDDQFSVERPDGSNFTLKIRSTKLEDSAMYFCASSEREGLGEQYFGPGTRLTVT.

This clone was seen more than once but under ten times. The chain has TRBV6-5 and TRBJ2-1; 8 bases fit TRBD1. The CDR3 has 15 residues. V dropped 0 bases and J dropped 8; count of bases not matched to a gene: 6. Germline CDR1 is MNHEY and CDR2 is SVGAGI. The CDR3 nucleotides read TGTGCCAGCAGTTACTCCCCAGTCAGGGGGCATGAGCAGTTCTTC. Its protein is CASSYSPVRGHEQFF.

CDR3 nucleotides: TGCGCCAGCAGCTTGGACATCGCCGGGGAGCTGTTTTTT. The encoded protein is CASSLDIAGELFF. This chain joins TRBV5-1 and TRBJ2-2; D gene unclear. This CDR3 spans 13 amino acids. Germline values: CDR1 SGHRS, CDR2 YFSETQ. Trimming took off 0 bases at V and 6 bases at J, with 6 bases between the two ends.

The CDR3 sequence is CASSLEARGSEAFF. CDR3 DNA sequence: TGTGCCAGCAGCTTAGAGGCCAGGGGCAGTGAAGCTTTCTTT. The chain joins TRBV7-8 to TRBJ1-1, with a possible D match to TRBD1 (6 bases). CDR3 length: 14 residues. V was shortened by 1 base and J by 7 bases, with 13 bases between the two germline ends. In germline, CDR1 is SGHVS, CDR2 FQNEAQ.

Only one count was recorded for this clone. Here the CDR3 reads CAWSRIGPGTAIYEQYF. The CDR3 coding sequence is TGTGCCTGGAGTCGAATCGGGCCCGGGACAGCCATCTACGAGCAGTACTTC. The chain uses TRBV30 and TRBJ2-7; 7 bases match TRBD1. V was pared by 2 bases and J by 3 bases, with 16 bases of the junction left unmatched. Germline values: CDR1 GTSNPN, CDR2 SVGIG (reference sequence). This CDR3 has 17 residues. The variable domain in full, with the rest retrieved from reference TRBV30 and TRBJ2-7, is SQTIHQWPATLVQPVGSPLSLECTVEGTSNPNLYWYRQAAGRGLQLLFYSVGIGQISSEVPQNLSASRPQDRQFILSSKKLLLSDSGFYLCAWSRIGPGTAIYEQYFGPGTRLTVT.

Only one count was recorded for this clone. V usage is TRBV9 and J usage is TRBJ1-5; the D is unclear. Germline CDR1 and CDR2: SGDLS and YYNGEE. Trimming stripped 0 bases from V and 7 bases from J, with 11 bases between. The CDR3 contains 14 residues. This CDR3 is CASSVGAGGQPQHF. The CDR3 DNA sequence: TGTGCCAGCAGCGTAGGGGCCGGAGGACAGCCCCAGCATTTT.

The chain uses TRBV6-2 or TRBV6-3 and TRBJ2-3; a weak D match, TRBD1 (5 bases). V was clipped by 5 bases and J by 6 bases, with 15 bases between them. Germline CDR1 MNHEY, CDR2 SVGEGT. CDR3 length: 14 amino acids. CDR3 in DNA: TGTGCCAGCAGTCCAGGACACAATCCCGATACGCAGTATTTT. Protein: CASSPGHNPDTQYF.